This T cell receptor beta chain was observed in a study of blood T cell repertoires in COVID-19. On the study more broadly: Sample material is recorded as cDNA or gDNA derived from T cells, B-cell-depleted T cells, or PBMCs.

TCRdb's copy holds only in-frame clones and misses some; the assay was immunoSEQ multiplex PCR. The sample consists of 150,000 or so clones, approximately 87% of them appearing once. Sequenced input: peripheral blood. The receptor comes from a woman in her 70s with COVID-19, enrolled during active disease.

CDR3 DNA: TGTGCCACCAGCAGAGAGGACAGGGGAAATGGCTACACCTTC. It translates to CATSREDRGNGYTF. This chain joins TRBV15 and TRBJ1-2; TRBD1 matches 9 bases. Germline V gene lookup returns CDR1 LNHNV and CDR2 YYDKDF (reference sequence). The CDR3 sequence is 14 residues long. V dropped 0 bases and J dropped 6; count of bases not matched to a gene: 2.